This T cell receptor beta chain was sequenced during a study of early T cells in non-severe SARS-CoV-2 infection. In the study overall: Alpha and beta chains were unpaired, from unsorted whole-blood bulk RNA. Study-level findings and limits: VDJdb-based matching was biased toward anti-spike CD8 responses and missed private and CD4 specificities.

The TCR library protocol was used to attach unique molecular identifiers. These identifiers were attached to individual cDNA molecules. TCRdb reprocessed the 5' RACE reads via MiXCR and lists one record per CDR3 protein. The sample comprises 52,000 or so distinct CDR3 sequences, approximately 12% of which are singletons, and around 1.4% rests with the top ten. This clonotype has only a few counts. As yet, its antigen is unknown. V shed 1 base and J shed 4 bases, with 14 bases lying between them. From germline, CDR1 is LGHNA and CDR2 YNFKEQ. The CDR3 covers 16 residues. This clonotype was obtained from an adult who was a healthcare worker with PCR-confirmed SARS-CoV-2 infection or an uninfected control (not recorded which). The specimen sequenced was whole blood. The V call is TRBV4-2, the J call TRBJ2-1; D may correspond to TRBD1 or TRBD2 (6 bases each). CDR3 loop: CASSQVGGEIYNEQFF. In nucleotides, the CDR3 is TGTGCCAGCAGCCAAGTGGGGGGCGAGATATACAATGAGCAGTTCTTC.